There are many counts of the clone carrying this T cell receptor beta chain. The sample originates from a study of T cells after yellow fever vaccination. TCRdb recomputed calls from the 5' RACE reads with MiXCR, one row per CDR3 protein. Of 620,000 or so distinct CDR3 sequences listed, around 12% are singletons. Germline assignment: CDR1 MNHEY and CDR2 SVGEGT. V was pared by 2 bases and J by 0 bases, with 8 bases between. The CDR3 consists of 15 residues. This specimen consisted of PBMCs, obtained on the day of the yellow fever booster vaccination. This clonotype was obtained from a man aged 25-45 years who received the YFV17D yellow fever vaccine. The chain carries TRBV6-2 or TRBV6-3 and TRBJ2-1, with D maybe TRBD2 (5 bases). The DNA of the CDR3 is TGTGCCAGCAGTTACACGGACTTCTCCTACAATGAGCAGTTCTTC. Its translation is CASSYTDFSYNEQFF.